One and the same sample provided the 25 T cell receptor beta chains below, sequenced in a study of shared clonotypes between healthy human individuals. Clones were read by immunoSEQ multiplex PCR, and TCRdb kept only the in-frame ones, dropping some. The sample has approximately 2.5 million clones; 90% to 95% are singletons. Sequenced material: naive CD4+ T cells from PBMCs. Subset here: CD45RA+ positively selected. These receptor sequences come from a man aged 18 to 30 in good health. Some clones in this sample may be carry-over from other donors' samples.

The V and J genes are TRBV6-1 and TRBJ2-5; the D gene is possibly TRBD1 (5 bases). The germline gives CDR1 MNHNS, CDR2 SASEGT. The CDR3 contains 14 residues. V lost 1 base, J lost 5 bases, and 11 bases lay in between. The chain's CDR3 is CASSEVLGVETQYF. The CDR3 region has the DNA TGTGCCAGCAGTGAAGTTTTAGGGGTGGAGACCCAGTACTTC.

The V gene is TRBV2, the J gene TRBJ1-5; TRBD1 might be the D (5 bases). Germline values: CDR1 SNHLY, CDR2 FYNNEI. V lost 5 bases and J 7 bases, leaving 15 bases between the germline ends. CDR3 size: 14 residues. The DNA of the CDR3 is TGTGCCAGCAGTTATAGGGGCGCAGGACAGCCCCAGCATTTT. Translated, it gives CASSYRGAGQPQHF.

The chain joins TRBV27 to TRBJ2-3, with 7 bases matching TRBD2. The CDR3 is 16 residues long. The germline V gene has CDR1 MNHEY and CDR2 SMNVEV (reference sequence). With V trimmed by 2 bases and J by 0 bases, 5 bases remained unmatched. The CDR3 sequence: CASSLLAVDSTDTQYF. The CDR3, as DNA: TGTGCCAGCAGTTTACTAGCGGTCGACAGCACAGATACGCAGTATTTT.

V usage is TRBV7-2 and J usage is TRBJ2-2, with 9 bases lining up with TRBD2. V was clipped by 1 base and J by 5 bases; unmatched bases: 14. CDR3 length: 19 residues. CDR1 and CDR2 from the germline V gene are SGHTA and FQGNSA. Here the CDR3 reads CASSLGSSGVGLGTGELFF. DNA of the CDR3: TGTGCCAGCAGCTTAGGATCTAGCGGGGTCGGTTTGGGTACCGGGGAGCTGTTTTTT.

This clone came up once. This rearrangement joins TRBV2 to TRBJ2-7; D not certain. V dropped 5 bases and J dropped 5 bases, with 10 bases sitting between them. CDR3 size: 12 residues. Germline assignment: CDR1 SNHLY and CDR2 FYNNEI. CDR3 amino acids: CASSRERDEQYF. The DNA of the CDR3 is TGTGCCAGCAGTAGAGAAAGGGACGAGCAGTACTTC.

The chain links TRBV18 to TRBJ2-7; maybe TRBD2 (6 bases). Trimming stripped 3 bases from V and 6 bases from J, with 18 bases between. Germline-derived CDR1 and CDR2 are KGHSH and LQKENI. This CDR3 is built from 15 residues. The CDR3 sequence: CASSPGGGSLSEQYF. DNA for the CDR3: TGTGCCAGCTCACCTGGGGGAGGTTCCCTCTCCGAGCAGTACTTC. Variable domain in full (rest from reference TRBV18 and TRBJ2-7): NAGVMQNPRHLVRRRGQEARLRCSPMKGHSHVYWYRQLPEEGLKFMVYLQKENIIDESGMPKERFSAEFPKEGPSILRIQQVVRGDSAAYFCASSPGGGSLSEQYFGPGTRLTVT.

V is TRBV5-1 and J is TRBJ2-5; D gene unclear. The V gene lost 5 bases and the J gene lost 2 bases, with 16 bases spanning the gap. This CDR3 has 15 amino acids. The germline V gene encodes CDR1 SGHRS and CDR2 YFSETQ. CDR3 amino acids: CASRKSFWDQETQYF. The CDR3 nucleotides are TGCGCCAGCAGGAAGAGTTTCTGGGATCAAGAGACCCAGTACTTC.

The rearrangement links TRBV5-4 to TRBJ2-7; weak D call: TRBD1 (5 bases). CDR3 length equals 14 residues. Trimming shortened V by 2 bases and J by 4 bases, and 13 bases separated the two germline ends. Germline CDR1 SGHNT, CDR2 YYREEE (reference sequence). CDR3 loop: CASSLGEGAYEQYF. For the CDR3, the DNA is TGTGCCAGCAGCTTAGGGGAAGGGGCTTACGAGCAGTACTTC.

CDR3 nucleotide sequence: TGTGCCAGCAGTTTACGGGGGGGAAGCGGGAATTACGAGCAGTACTTC. Translating it yields CASSLRGGSGNYEQYF. The V call is TRBV28, the J call TRBJ2-5; TRBD2 matches 8 bases. The tail of the sequence fits TRBJ2-7 better, so the J call may be wrong. CDR1 and CDR2 from the germline V gene are MDHEN and SYDVKM. This CDR3 is 16 amino acids long.

The chain uses TRBV4-2 and TRBJ2-1; no reliable D call. The CDR3 is 14 amino acids. The germline V gene encodes CDR1 LGHNA and CDR2 YNFKEQ. V shed 0 bases and J shed 5 bases, with 8 bases lying between them. The chain's CDR3 is CASSQDSFNNEQFF. CDR3 sequence (DNA): TGTGCCAGCAGCCAAGATTCTTTTAACAATGAGCAGTTCTTC.

J is TRBJ1-4 and V is TRBV19; D is possibly TRBD1 (6 bases). The CDR3 consists of 14 residues. Between the trimmed V and J ends, which lost 7 bases and 8 bases, there was a span of 17 bases. Germline V gene sequence: CDR1 LNHDA, CDR2 SQIVND (reference sequence). The CDR3, as DNA: TGTGCCAGTACCCTGGGGGGCAGGGACGAAAAACTGTTTTTT. Translating it yields CASTLGGRDEKLFF.

The chain employs TRBV30 and TRBJ2-3, with D possibly called TRBD1 or TRBD2 (5 bases each). V was clipped by 0 bases and J by 9 bases, with 10 bases between them. Germline V gives CDR1 GTSNPN, CDR2 SVGIG (reference sequence). The CDR3 loop spans 12 amino acids. The CDR3 DNA follows: TGTGCCTGGAGTGTATCGGGGCGGACGCAGTATTTT. Protein sequence: CAWSVSGRTQYF.

Turning to this clone: The sample has other DNA sequences that encode this CDR3 too. The chain employs TRBV14 and TRBJ2-7; D gene ambiguous. The germline CDR1 and CDR2 sequences are SGHDN and FVKESK. V lost 0 bases and J 1 base, leaving 1 base between the germline ends. The CDR3 totals 12 residues. CDR3 region: CASSQDSYEQYF. The CDR3 nucleotides are TGTGCCAGCAGCCAAGATTCCTACGAGCAGTACTTC.

The genes are TRBV5-1 and TRBJ1-3; D not certain. Germline V gene lookup returns CDR1 SGHRS and CDR2 YFSETQ. This CDR3 spans 15 amino acids. The germline V and J ends were trimmed by 4 bases and 1 base, with 12 bases remaining between them. The CDR3 nucleotides read TGCGCCAGCAGCCCAGCGATGGGATCTGGAAACACCATATATTTT. This encodes CASSPAMGSGNTIYF.

The chain uses TRBV28 and TRBJ1-5; D not certain. Trimming took 5 bases from V and 0 from J, leaving 8 bases between them. The CDR3 sequence is 14 residues long. Germline values: CDR1 MDHEN, CDR2 SYDVKM. CDR3 loop: CASSRVASNQPQHF. CDR3 coding DNA: TGTGCCAGCAGTCGGGTCGCTAGCAATCAGCCCCAGCATTTT.

The chain has TRBV7-3 and TRBJ2-3; D uncertain. Trimming pared 1 base from V and 7 bases from J, leaving 12 bases between. Per germline, CDR1 SGHTA and CDR2 FQGTGA. The CDR3 is 14 amino acids. Written as DNA, the CDR3 is TGTGCCAGCAGCTTAATAGGAACAGCAAATACGCAGTATTTT. It codes for CASSLIGTANTQYF.

This chain's CDR3 is CASSLARRSNTGELFF. As DNA, the CDR3 is TGTGCCAGCAGCTTAGCCCGACGCAGCAACACCGGGGAGCTGTTTTTT. The rearrangement joins TRBV7-8 to TRBJ2-2, with D unresolved. Deletions cut 0 bases from V and 2 bases from J, with 10 bases between. The CDR3 contains 16 residues. The germline gives CDR1 SGHVS, CDR2 FQNEAQ.

The chain uses TRBV14 and TRBJ2-3, with D hard to call. CDR3 length: 13 residues. Germline V gene data show CDR1 as SGHDN and CDR2 as FVKESK. The V and J ends lost 6 bases and 1 base respectively, with 8 bases between them. The CDR3 region has the DNA TGTGCCAGCAGTTCGTCCGGCACAGATACGCAGTATTTT. This translates into CASSSSGTDTQYF.

The J gene is TRBJ2-1, the V gene TRBV5-4, with 11 bases identical to TRBD2. Germline trimming cut 4 bases from V and 4 bases from J; bases unmatched to any gene: 4. The CDR3 consists of 15 residues. Germline CDR1 reads SGHNT; CDR2 reads YYREEE (reference sequence). CDR3: CASSHTSGSYNEQFF. CDR3 sequence (DNA): TGTGCCAGCAGCCACACTAGCGGGAGTTACAATGAGCAGTTCTTC.

The rearrangement links TRBV19 to TRBJ2-7; a weak D match, TRBD2 (6 bases). The length of the CDR3 is 15 residues. V lost 2 bases, J lost 5 bases, and 16 bases lay in between. Germline V gene data show CDR1 as LNHDA and CDR2 as SQIVND (reference sequence). The CDR3 reads CASSIFRRGRDEQYF. In DNA form, the CDR3 reads TGTGCCAGTAGTATATTCCGGCGGGGACGGGACGAGCAGTACTTC.

This clone was picked up one time. The chain couples TRBV2 to TRBJ2-3, with 10 positions matching TRBD2. The V segment lost 2 bases and the J segment 4 bases; nucleotides outside the gene matches: 6. CDR3 length: 16 residues. Looked up from germline, CDR1 is SNHLY and CDR2 is FYNNEI. CDR3 in DNA: TGTGCCAGCAGTGAATTGGGGCTAGCGGGAGCAGATACGCAGTATTTT. It is translated as CASSELGLAGADTQYF.

The chain carries TRBV5-4 and TRBJ2-7; 7 nucleotides line up with TRBD2. Germline loops: CDR1 SGHNT, CDR2 YYREEE (reference sequence). Trimming cost V 0 bases and J 3 bases; bases outside gene matches: 6. The CDR3 totals 15 residues. The CDR3: CASSLERGVLYEQYF. The CDR3 region has the DNA TGTGCCAGCAGCTTGGAACGGGGGGTACTCTACGAGCAGTACTTC.

The rearrangement uses TRBV14 and TRBJ1-1; possible D gene TRBD1, 5 bases. The germline V and J ends were trimmed by 4 bases and 2 bases, with 8 bases remaining between them. From germline, CDR1 is SGHDN and CDR2 FVKESK. The CDR3 is 13 amino acids. The CDR3 DNA follows: TGTGCCAGCAGCCTCGGACACAACACTGAAGCTTTCTTT. It specifies CASSLGHNTEAFF.

This clone showed up just once. This chain connects TRBV28 to TRBJ2-7, with a tentative D call TRBD1 (5 bases). CDR3 length: 12 amino acids. The germline V and J ends were trimmed by 2 bases and 7 bases, with 9 bases remaining between them. Germline values: CDR1 MDHEN, CDR2 SYDVKM. The CDR3 sequence is CASSLSQGEQYF. CDR3 DNA sequence: TGTGCCAGCAGTTTAAGCCAGGGTGAGCAGTACTTC.

The V gene is TRBV9, the J gene TRBJ2-5, with TRBD1 matching over 8 bases. Germline CDR1 reads SGDLS; CDR2 reads YYNGEE. V dropped 0 bases and J dropped 5; count of bases not matched to a gene: 6. The CDR3 has 15 residues. The CDR3 region has the DNA TGTGCCAGCAGCGTAGAGCAGGGGGCTTGGGAGACCCAGTACTTC. Translated: CASSVEQGAWETQYF.